The present T cell receptor beta chain was sequenced within a study of T-cell reconstitution after alpha-beta-depleted transplantation in children. Study-level findings and limits: Several hundred expanded graft clones reportedly were the source of alpha-beta T cells about two months after transplant. Once a year had passed after transplant, T-cell counts and diversity came mostly from newly produced T cells. TCRbeta diversity was high at day 60 in some patients (a result of surviving recipient T cells and thymic progenitors).

Molecular barcoding with unique molecular identifiers was used for the TCRbeta library. MiXCR, applied by TCRdb to the PCR reads, yields one record per CDR3 protein. Of 800,000 to 1,000,000 distinct CDR3 sequences listed, about 30% are singletons. Concerning this clonotype itself: Antigen: not known.

V was pared by 2 bases and J by 3 bases, with 17 bases between. Germline V gene sequence: CDR1 DFQATT, CDR2 SNEGSKA (reference sequence). The CDR3 has 15 residues. This chain connects TRBV20-1 to TRBJ2-7, with D possibly being TRBD1 (5 bases). The clonotype originates from a boy younger than two who had a stem cell transplant for SCID, so the T cells may come from the graft donor. The sample was PBMCs, mostly from graft donor cells, taken 360 days after TCRalphabeta/CD19-depleted stem cell transplant. Here the CDR3 reads CSARLARRGSYEQYF. Written as DNA, the CDR3 is TGCAGTGCTAGATTGGCCCGAAGGGGTAGCTACGAGCAGTACTTC.